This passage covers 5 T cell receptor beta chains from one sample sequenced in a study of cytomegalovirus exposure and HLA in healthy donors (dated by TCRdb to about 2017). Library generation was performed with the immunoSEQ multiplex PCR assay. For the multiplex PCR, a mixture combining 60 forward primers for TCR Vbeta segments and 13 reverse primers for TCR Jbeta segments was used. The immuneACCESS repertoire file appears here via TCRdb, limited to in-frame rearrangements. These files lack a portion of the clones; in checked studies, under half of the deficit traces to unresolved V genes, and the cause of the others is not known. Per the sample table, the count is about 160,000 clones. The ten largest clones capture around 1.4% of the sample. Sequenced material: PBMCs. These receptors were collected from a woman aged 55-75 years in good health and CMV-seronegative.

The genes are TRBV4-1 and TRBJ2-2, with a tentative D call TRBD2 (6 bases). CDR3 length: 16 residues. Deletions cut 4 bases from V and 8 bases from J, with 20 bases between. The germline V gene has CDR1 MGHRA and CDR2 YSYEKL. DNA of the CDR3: TGCGCCAGCAGCCCCCTCATCCCCCTAGCGAAAGGGGAGCTGTTTTTT. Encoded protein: CASSPLIPLAKGELFF.

The CDR3 sequence: CASTGPGTENIQYF. In DNA, the CDR3 is TGTGCCAGCACAGGCCCCGGGACAGAAAACATTCAGTACTTC. The chain links TRBV2 to TRBJ2-4, with TRBD1 matching 7 bases. With V trimmed by 7 bases and J by 5 bases, 8 bases remained unmatched. Looked up from germline, CDR1 is SNHLY and CDR2 is FYNNEI. The CDR3 runs to 14 residues.

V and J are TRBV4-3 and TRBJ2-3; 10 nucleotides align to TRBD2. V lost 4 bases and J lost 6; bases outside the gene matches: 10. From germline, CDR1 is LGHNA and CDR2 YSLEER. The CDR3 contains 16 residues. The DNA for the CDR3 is TGCGCCAGCAGCCTGTCCTGGCTAGCGGGGGTGGATACGCAGTATTTT. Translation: CASSLSWLAGVDTQYF.

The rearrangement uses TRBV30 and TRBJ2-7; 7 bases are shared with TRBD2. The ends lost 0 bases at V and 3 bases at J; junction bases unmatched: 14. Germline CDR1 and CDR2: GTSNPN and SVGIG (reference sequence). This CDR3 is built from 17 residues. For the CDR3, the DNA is TGTGCCTGGAGTGTTGGGACTACCACCTACCATAGCTACGAGCAGTACTTC. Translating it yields CAWSVGTTTYHSYEQYF.

CDR3 in amino acids: CASQREGRSSYNSPLHF. The CDR3 region has the DNA TGTGCCTCCCAACGGGAAGGCCGGAGCTCCTATAATTCACCCCTCCACTTT. The chain couples TRBV15 to TRBJ1-6, with D unclear. Trimming took off 11 bases at V and 0 bases at J, with 20 bases between the two ends. Germline V gene lookup returns CDR1 LNHNV and CDR2 YYDKDF (reference sequence). This CDR3 has 17 amino acids. The full variable domain, in which reference TRBV15 and TRBJ1-6 provide the parts outside the CDR3, is DAMVIQNPRYQVTQFGKPVTLSCSQTLNHNVMYWYQQKSSQAPKLLFHYYDKDFNNEADTPDNFQSRRPNTSFCFLDIRSPGLGDTAMYLCASQREGRSSYNSPLHFGNGTRLTVT.